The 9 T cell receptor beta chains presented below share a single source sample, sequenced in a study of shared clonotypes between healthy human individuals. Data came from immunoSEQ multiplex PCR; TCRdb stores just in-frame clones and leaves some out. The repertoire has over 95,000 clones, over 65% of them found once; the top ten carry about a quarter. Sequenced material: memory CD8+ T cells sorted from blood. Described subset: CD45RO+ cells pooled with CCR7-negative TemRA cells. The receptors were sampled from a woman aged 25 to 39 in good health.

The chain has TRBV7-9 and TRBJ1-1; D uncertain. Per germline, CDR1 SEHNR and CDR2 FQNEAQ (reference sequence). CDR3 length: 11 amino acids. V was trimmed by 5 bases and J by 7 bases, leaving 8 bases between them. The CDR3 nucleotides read TGTGCCAGCAGCAGCTTGGGTGAAGCTTTCTTT. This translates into CASSSLGEAFF.

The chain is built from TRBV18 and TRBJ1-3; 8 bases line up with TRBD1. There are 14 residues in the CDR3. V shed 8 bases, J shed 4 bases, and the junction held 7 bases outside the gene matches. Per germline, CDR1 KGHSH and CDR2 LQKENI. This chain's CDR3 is CASTQGASGNTIYF. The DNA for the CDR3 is TGTGCCAGCACCCAGGGGGCGAGCGGAAACACCATATATTTT. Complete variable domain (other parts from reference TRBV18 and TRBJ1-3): NAGVMQNPRHLVRRRGQEARLRCSPMKGHSHVYWYRQLPEEGLKFMVYLQKENIIDESGMPKERFSAEFPKEGPSILRIQQVVRGDSAAYFCASTQGASGNTIYFGEGSWLTVV.

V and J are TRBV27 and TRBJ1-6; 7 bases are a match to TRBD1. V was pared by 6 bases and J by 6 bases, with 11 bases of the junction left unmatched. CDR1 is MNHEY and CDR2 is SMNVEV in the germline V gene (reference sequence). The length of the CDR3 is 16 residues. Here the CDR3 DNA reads TGTGCCAGCAGGCAAATCGGGACAGCGGCTAATTCACCCCTCCACTTT. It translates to CASRQIGTAANSPLHF.

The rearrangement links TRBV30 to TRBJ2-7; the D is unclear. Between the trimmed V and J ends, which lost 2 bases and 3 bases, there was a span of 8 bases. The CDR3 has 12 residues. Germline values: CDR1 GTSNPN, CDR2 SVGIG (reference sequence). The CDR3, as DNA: TGTGCCTGGAGTTCGGTGGTCTACGAGCAGTACTTC. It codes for CAWSSVVYEQYF.

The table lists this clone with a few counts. The CDR3 nucleotides are TGTGCCAGCAGCTTTAACGGGATTAGCACAGATACGCAGTATTTT. Translated, it gives CASSFNGISTDTQYF. The chain recombines TRBV13 with TRBJ2-3; D perhaps matches TRBD2 (5 bases). V was trimmed by 3 bases and J by 0 bases, leaving 10 bases between them. From germline, CDR1 is PRHDT and CDR2 FYEKMQ (reference sequence). The CDR3 runs to 15 residues.

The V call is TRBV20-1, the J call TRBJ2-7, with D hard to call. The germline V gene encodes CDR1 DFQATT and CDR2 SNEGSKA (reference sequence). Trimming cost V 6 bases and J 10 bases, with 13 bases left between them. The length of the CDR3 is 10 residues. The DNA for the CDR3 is TGCAGTGCGGCCGACTGGATACAGTACTTC. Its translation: CSAADWIQYF.

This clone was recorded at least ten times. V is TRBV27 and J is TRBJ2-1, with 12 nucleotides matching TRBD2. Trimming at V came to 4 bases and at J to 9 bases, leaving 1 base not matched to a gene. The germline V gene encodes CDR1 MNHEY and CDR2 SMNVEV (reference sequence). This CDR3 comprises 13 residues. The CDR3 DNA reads TGTGCCAGCAGTTGGGGACTAGCGGGTGAGCAGTTCTTC. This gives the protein CASSWGLAGEQFF.

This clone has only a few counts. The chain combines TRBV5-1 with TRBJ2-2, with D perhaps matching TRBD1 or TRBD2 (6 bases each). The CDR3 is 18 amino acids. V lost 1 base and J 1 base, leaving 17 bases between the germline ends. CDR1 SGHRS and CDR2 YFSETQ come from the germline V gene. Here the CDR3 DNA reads TGCGCCAGCAGCTTGACAGGTACAGGGAGGATGAACACCGGGGAGCTGTTTTTT. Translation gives CASSLTGTGRMNTGELFF. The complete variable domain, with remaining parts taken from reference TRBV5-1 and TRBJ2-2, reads KAGVTQTPRYLIKTRGQQVTLSCSPISGHRSVSWYQQTPGQGLQFLFEYFSETQRNKGNFPGRFSGRQFSNSRSEMNVSTLELGDSALYLCASSLTGTGRMNTGELFFGEGSRLTVL.

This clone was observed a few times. CDR3 sequence reads: CASSPLPGDQPQHF. CDR3 coding DNA: TGTGCCAGCAGTCCACTCCCGGGGGATCAGCCCCAGCATTTT. This chain joins TRBV27 and TRBJ1-5, with D tentatively TRBD1 (5 bases). V lost 5 bases and J 5 bases, leaving 13 bases between the germline ends. The V gene's germline CDR1 is MNHEY and CDR2 SMNVEV (reference sequence). The CDR3 has 14 amino acids.